Listed here are 31 T cell receptor beta chains from one sample, sequenced in a study of blood T cells in healthy people across ages. With a J-beta primer mix and a sample-barcoded 5' primer, a second PCR ran roughly 7 to 11 cycles. MiXCR, applied by TCRdb to the 5' RACE reads, yields one record per CDR3 protein. Altogether around 1,800,000 distinct CDR3 sequences are present, 39% being singletons, with the ten largest covering roughly 23%. The sequenced material came from blood. The receptors shown here come from a human donor in good health.

This clonotype showed up just a few times. The CDR3: CASSYYRTSSYEQYF. CDR3 DNA sequence: TGTGCCAGCAGTTATTACAGGACTAGCTCCTACGAGCAGTACTTC. J is TRBJ2-7 and V is TRBV6-2 or TRBV6-3; 7 positions agree with TRBD2. The CDR3 loop spans 15 amino acids. Trimming cost V 3 bases and J 0 bases; bases outside gene matches: 5. Per the germline V gene, CDR1 is MNHEY and CDR2 is SVGEGT.

This clonotype was observed a few times. CDR3 DNA: TGTGCCAGCAGTTTTGAAAGTTCTAGCACAGATACGCAGTATTTT. The encoded protein is CASSFESSSTDTQYF. V is TRBV27 and J is TRBJ2-3; D remains unclear. Per germline, CDR1 MNHEY and CDR2 SMNVEV (reference sequence). The CDR3 runs 15 residues. V was trimmed by 3 bases and J by 0 bases, leaving 10 bases between them.

The genes are TRBV9 and TRBJ2-3; D might be TRBD1 (6 bases). Trimming cost V 4 bases and J 5 bases, with 17 bases left between them. The CDR3 has 15 amino acids. CDR1 is SGDLS and CDR2 is YYNGEE in the germline V gene. CDR3 residues: CASSQMGTRGDTQYF. The CDR3 bases are TGTGCCAGCAGCCAGATGGGGACAAGGGGAGATACGCAGTATTTT.

V usage is TRBV7-6 and J usage is TRBJ2-7; D is ambiguous. The CDR3 sequence is 14 residues long. V shed 1 base and J shed 2 bases, with 9 bases lying between them. Germline lookup yields CDR1 SGHVS and CDR2 FNYEAQ. The CDR3, as DNA: TGTGCCAGCAGCTTAGATGAGTCTGCCTACGAGCAGTACTTC. Residues: CASSLDESAYEQYF.

The chain has TRBV4-3 and TRBJ2-3; the D gene is possibly TRBD1 (6 bases). V gave up 2 bases and J gave up 5 bases, with 17 bases separating them. Germline V gene sequence: CDR1 LGHNA, CDR2 YSLEER. This CDR3 region has 16 residues. In DNA, the CDR3 is TGCGCCAGCAGCCAAAAGTTATCACAGGGAATAGATACGCAGTATTTT. This encodes CASSQKLSQGIDTQYF.

This clonotype occurred a few times. This chain connects TRBV20-1 to TRBJ2-7; the D is unclear. The ends were cut back, 0 bases at V and 0 bases at J, with 12 bases in the middle. CDR1 and CDR2 from the germline V gene are DFQATT and SNEGSKA (reference sequence). The CDR3 loop spans 15 amino acids. The CDR3 nucleotides are TGCAGTGCTAGAGATATGGTTAGAGCCTCCTACGAGCAGTACTTC. Translation: CSARDMVRASYEQYF.

The genes are TRBV10-3 and TRBJ2-7, with 8 bases aligning to TRBD2. The CDR3 is 14 amino acids. V was clipped by 2 bases and J by 6 bases; unmatched bases: 6. Germline CDR1 reads ENHRY; CDR2 reads SYGVKD. CDR3 sequence: CAISEGLAGFEQYF. CDR3 in DNA: TGTGCCATCAGTGAGGGATTAGCGGGGTTCGAGCAGTACTTC.

The CDR3 coding sequence is TGTGCCTGGAGTGTCGGCGTGGGGGTCCACGAGCAGTACTTC. Translating it yields CAWSVGVGVHEQYF. This chain connects TRBV30 to TRBJ2-7, with D possibly called TRBD1 or TRBD2 (5 bases each). The CDR3 runs 14 residues. Germline-derived CDR1 and CDR2 are GTSNPN and SVGIG (reference sequence). V lost 0 bases and J 5 bases, leaving 14 bases between the germline ends.

In its sample, this clonotype was seen once. J is TRBJ2-1 and V is TRBV12-3 or TRBV12-4, with 12 bases that match TRBD1. The CDR3 has 20 residues. V dropped 0 bases and J dropped 0; count of bases not matched to a gene: 9. The chain's CDR3 is CASSLARDRGPESSYNEQFF. As DNA, the CDR3 is TGTGCCAGCAGTTTAGCCCGGGACAGGGGGCCAGAAAGCTCCTACAATGAGCAGTTCTTC.

Written as DNA, the CDR3 is TGTGCCAGCAGCTATGGACTATCCAGATTCACAGATACGCAGTATTTT. This encodes CASSYGLSRFTDTQYF. This chain joins TRBV7-9 and TRBJ2-3; maybe TRBD2 (6 bases). With 4 bases removed from V and 2 bases from J, the gap between germline ends came to 16 bases. CDR3 length: 16 amino acids. Germline V gene data show CDR1 as SEHNR and CDR2 as FQNEAQ (reference sequence).

In regard to this clonotype: Compared with germline, one end of the junction differs, possibly owing to a read error. V usage is TRBV10-3 and J usage is TRBJ1-2; no clear D gene. This CDR3 has 18 residues. Germline CDR1 and CDR2: ENHRY and SYGVKD. Here the CDR3 reads CAISESITAGIGEHGYTF. The CDR3 DNA reads as TGCGCCATCAGTGAGTCGATAACGGCGGGAATTGGTGAGCATGGCTACACCTTC.

The CDR3 nucleotides are TGTGCCAGCAGCGAACCCGGGACAGGGGGCAATGAGCAGTTCTTC. This encodes CASSEPGTGGNEQFF. The chain carries TRBV9 and TRBJ2-1; 11 bases match TRBD1. The CDR3 is made up of 15 amino acids. V was pared by 3 bases and J by 6 bases, with 5 bases of the junction left unmatched. Germline V gene sequence: CDR1 SGDLS, CDR2 YYNGEE.

This clonotype was seen only a few times. The rearrangement links TRBV3-1 to TRBJ2-5; D perhaps matches TRBD1 (6 bases). Trimming removed 2 bases at V and 4 bases at J, with 23 bases between. Germline-derived CDR1 and CDR2 are LGHDT and YNNKEL (reference sequence). The CDR3 spans 18 residues. The CDR3 is CASSQTIGDTVGGETQYF. DNA of the CDR3: TGTGCCAGCAGCCAAACCATAGGGGACACCGTTGGGGGAGAGACCCAGTACTTC.

The genes are TRBV5-1 and TRBJ1-2; the D gene is possibly TRBD1 (6 bases). The CDR3 contains 14 residues. Per germline, CDR1 SGHRS and CDR2 YFSETQ. V shed 0 bases and J shed 8 bases, with 14 bases lying between them. The CDR3 DNA is TGCGCCAGCAGCTTGGACGGCAGGGGAAACGGCTACACCTTC. Amino acid sequence: CASSLDGRGNGYTF.

About this clonotype itself: Mismatch with germline at one junction end may stem from a read error. The chain employs TRBV5-1 and TRBJ1-1; a possible D gene is TRBD1 (6 bases). This CDR3 comprises 12 residues. Germline CDR1 reads SGHRS; CDR2 reads YFSETQ. DNA for the CDR3: TGTGCCAGCGGACAGATGAACACTGAAGCTTTCTTT. Translating it yields CASGQMNTEAFF.

This clonotype was seen a handful of times. The genes are TRBV5-1 and TRBJ2-7; D call uncertain. V lost 4 bases and J lost 0, with 20 bases in between. Germline CDR1 reads SGHRS; CDR2 reads YFSETQ. The CDR3 covers 17 residues. In DNA, the CDR3 is TGCGCCAGCAGCGTAATTCCAACTACCCAATTCTCCTACGAGCAGTACTTC. This sequence encodes CASSVIPTTQFSYEQYF.

The J gene is TRBJ2-5, the V gene TRBV7-6; either TRBD1 or TRBD2 may supply D (5 bases each). Trimming removed 5 bases from V and 5 bases from J, with 21 bases in between. Germline V CDR1 and CDR2: SGHVS, FNYEAQ. This CDR3 has 16 amino acids. CDR3 loop: CASSARDASFGETQYF. The CDR3 DNA sequence: TGTGCCAGCAGCGCCCGGGACGCCAGCTTCGGGGAGACCCAGTACTTC.

The gene calls are TRBV27 and TRBJ1-2, with D perhaps matching TRBD1 (6 bases). Per germline, CDR1 MNHEY and CDR2 SMNVEV (reference sequence). V lost 2 bases, J lost 3 bases, and 13 bases lay in between. The length of the CDR3 is 15 residues. The DNA for the CDR3 is TGTGCCAGCAGTTTAGTCCCAGGGGACGACTATGGCTACACCTTC. Translation: CASSLVPGDDYGYTF.

This clonotype was detected many times. The chain is built from TRBV20-1 and TRBJ2-7; TRBD1 aligns across 9 bases. This CDR3 contains 14 residues. V lost 1 base, J lost 2 bases, and 3 bases stayed unmatched. The germline gives CDR1 DFQATT, CDR2 SNEGSKA (reference sequence). The CDR3 DNA follows: TGCAGTGCTAGAGGGGACAGGGCCCCCTACGAGCAGTACTTC. Translated: CSARGDRAPYEQYF.

The chain uses TRBV7-3 and TRBJ2-5, with D perhaps matching TRBD1 or TRBD2 (6 bases each). The germline gives CDR1 SGHTA, CDR2 FQGTGA. V was trimmed by 4 bases and J by 7 bases, leaving 13 bases between them. The CDR3 sequence is 13 residues long. The CDR3 nucleotides read TGTGCCAGCAGCTCTACGTGGGGGGCGACCCAGTACTTC. Translating gives CASSSTWGATQYF.

The chain joins TRBV7-2 to TRBJ2-5, with 9 bases aligning to TRBD1. CDR1 is SGHTA, CDR2 FQGNSA, per germline. This CDR3 spans 13 amino acids. The J segment lost 7 bases and the V segment lost 1 base, leaving 1 base of the junction unmatched. The CDR3 DNA reads TGTGCCAGCAGCTTAGAACAGGGGGCGACCCAGTACTTC. Its translation: CASSLEQGATQYF. The entire variable domain, with the rest obtained from reference TRBV7-2 and TRBJ2-5, is as follows: GAGVSQSPSNKVTEKGKDVELRCDPISGHTALYWYRQSLGQGLEFLIYFQGNSAPDKSGLPSDRFSAERTGGSVSTLTIQRTQQEDSAVYLCASSLEQGATQYFGPGTRLLVL.

This clonotype was counted only a few times. The rearrangement links TRBV7-2 to TRBJ2-7; 11 bases agree with TRBD1. This CDR3 contains 16 residues. V was pared by 5 bases and J by 10 bases, with 16 bases of the junction left unmatched. Germline V gene sequence: CDR1 SGHTA, CDR2 FQGNSA. The CDR3 protein is CASSPGTGGMIGAQYF. The CDR3, as DNA: TGTGCCAGCAGCCCCGGGACAGGGGGTATGATAGGGGCCCAGTACTTC.

This clonotype was detected only once. The chain links TRBV4-1 to TRBJ1-1, with TRBD1 as a possible D gene (6 bases). CDR3 length: 15 amino acids. Germline V lookup: CDR1 MGHRA, CDR2 YSYEKL. The V gene lost 4 bases and the J gene lost 2 bases, with 14 bases spanning the gap. Written as DNA, the CDR3 is TGCGCCAGCAGCCCCAGGACAGACCGTAACACTGAAGCTTTCTTT. Translating gives CASSPRTDRNTEAFF.

V and J are TRBV5-1 and TRBJ2-6; TRBD2 matches at 8 bases. CDR3 length: 17 residues. The trim removed 0 bases at V and 3 bases at J, leaving 5 bases unmatched. In germline, CDR1 is SGHRS, CDR2 YFSETQ. This CDR3 reads CASSLEQSGSGANVLTF. CDR3 DNA: TGCGCCAGCAGCTTGGAACAGAGCGGGAGTGGGGCCAACGTCCTGACTTTC.

This clonotype was seen a handful of times. The CDR3 DNA reads as TGTGCCAGCAGTTTCGCGACTCCCAGCTACAATGAGCAGTTCTTC. This encodes CASSFATPSYNEQFF. The genes are TRBV6-5 and TRBJ2-1; D gene ambiguous. Trimming took off 4 bases at V and 3 bases at J, with 13 bases between the two ends. Germline loops: CDR1 MNHEY, CDR2 SVGAGI. CDR3 length: 15 residues.

A note on this clonotype: Relative to the germline gene, one junction end is altered; a read error may explain this. The chain carries TRBV13 and TRBJ1-2, with a weak D call TRBD1 (5 bases). CDR3 size: 15 residues. CDR1 is PRHDT, CDR2 FYEKMQ, per germline (reference sequence). The CDR3 DNA reads as TGTGCCAGCAGCCTAGGGACGGGGCAGTACTATGGCTACACCTTC. Translated: CASSLGTGQYYGYTF.

This clonotype was seen a handful of times. CDR3 coding DNA: TGTGCCAGCAGCTTACATAGACTAGCGGGGGAAATAGGCGAGCAGTACTTC. Its protein product is CASSLHRLAGEIGEQYF. V usage is TRBV7-6 and J usage is TRBJ2-7, with 12 bases matching TRBD2. V dropped 2 bases and J dropped 6; count of bases not matched to a gene: 11. Germline lookup yields CDR1 SGHVS and CDR2 FNYEAQ. This CDR3 is built from 17 residues.

To note about this clonotype: The junction and the germline gene differ at one end; a read error may be behind it. V usage is TRBV6-2 or TRBV6-3 and J usage is TRBJ2-3; TRBD2 agrees at 15 bases. The CDR3 is made up of 18 amino acids. The germline CDR1 and CDR2 sequences are MNHEY and SVGEGT. The CDR3 DNA is TGTGCCGGCAGTTACACTGGACTAGCGGGGGGGCCGACAGATACGCAGTATTTT. Protein: CAGSYTGLAGGPTDTQYF.

This clonotype was detected a few times. The chain links TRBV7-2 to TRBJ2-7, with 10 nucleotides matching TRBD1. CDR1 and CDR2 from the germline V gene are SGHTA and FQGNSA. The CDR3 is 17 residues long. V gave up 8 bases and J gave up 2 bases; unmatched junction bases: 15. CDR3 loop: CASRKGDRGSPAYEQYF. The CDR3 bases are TGTGCCAGCCGGAAGGGGGACAGGGGTTCCCCTGCCTACGAGCAGTACTTC.

This chain connects TRBV20-1 to TRBJ2-1; 9 bases agree with TRBD1. Germline CDR1 reads DFQATT; CDR2 reads SNEGSKA (reference sequence). V lost 5 bases and J lost 0; bases outside the gene matches: 2. There are 14 residues in the CDR3. This CDR3 reads CSAPDRGSYNEQFF. CDR3 nucleotide sequence: TGCAGTGCTCCGGACAGGGGCTCCTACAATGAGCAGTTCTTC.

This chain links TRBV6-6 with TRBJ2-7; D is undetermined. The better agreement between TRBJ2-5 and the DNA end casts doubt on the J call. The CDR3 runs to 17 residues. CDR1 is MNHNY and CDR2 is SVGAGI in the germline V gene (reference sequence). This CDR3 reads CASSPYVGKSMKETQYF. The CDR3 nucleotides read TGTGCCAGCAGTCCTTACGTGGGGAAATCAATGAAAGAGACCCAGTACTTC.